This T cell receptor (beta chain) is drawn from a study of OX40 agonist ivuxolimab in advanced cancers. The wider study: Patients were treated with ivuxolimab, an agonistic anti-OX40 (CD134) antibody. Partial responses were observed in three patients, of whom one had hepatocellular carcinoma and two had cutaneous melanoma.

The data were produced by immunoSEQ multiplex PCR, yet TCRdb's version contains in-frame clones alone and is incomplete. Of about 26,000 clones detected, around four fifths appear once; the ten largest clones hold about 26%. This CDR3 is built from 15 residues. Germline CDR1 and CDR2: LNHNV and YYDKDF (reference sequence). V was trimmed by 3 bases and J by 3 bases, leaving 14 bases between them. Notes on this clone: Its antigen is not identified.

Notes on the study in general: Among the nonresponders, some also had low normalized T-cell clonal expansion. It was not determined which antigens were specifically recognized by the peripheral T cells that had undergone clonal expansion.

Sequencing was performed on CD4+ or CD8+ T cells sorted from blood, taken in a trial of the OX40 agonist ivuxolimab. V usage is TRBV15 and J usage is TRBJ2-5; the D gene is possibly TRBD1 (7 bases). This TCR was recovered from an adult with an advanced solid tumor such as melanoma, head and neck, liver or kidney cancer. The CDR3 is CATSSDARGEETQYF. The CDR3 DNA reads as TGTGCCACCAGCAGCGACGCCAGGGGGGAAGAGACCCAGTACTTC.